The sequence of this TCR beta chain was determined in a study of regulatory T cells in long-lasting Graves disease. CDR1 is MGHRA, CDR2 YSYEKL, per germline. Trimming took 4 bases from V and 6 from J, leaving 10 bases between them. CDR3 length equals 13 residues. Time point given: newly diagnosed GD, antithyroid drugs for less than 3 months. Following extraction of RNA from PBMCs, that RNA was used to make the TCR library. The study, taken as a whole, reports: Repertoires from persistent disease leaned toward TRBV28, TRBJ1-2 and TRBJ2-5.

This clonotype has a handful of counts. Its antigen is not identified. The authors built TCR beta libraries using iRepertoire HTBI primers and Arm-PCR of CDR3 regions. TCRdb fed the multiplex PCR reads into MiXCR, producing one record per CDR3 protein. Among about 420,000 distinct CDR3 sequences listed, around 15% were seen once. This sample was also put to use in a study of T cells in Graves' hyperthyroidism and ophthalmopathy. That paper notes: Ophthalmopathy onset followed model prediction by a median roughly 6 months.

The sample was peripheral blood mononuclear cells (PBMCs), taken at new diagnosis, from a patient treated with antithyroid drugs. The TCR originated in a woman aged 18-29 years with Graves disease. The chain joins TRBV4-1 to TRBJ2-1; D unclear. The CDR3, as DNA: TGCGCCAGCAGCCGAGGAGAACGCAATGAGCAGTTCTTC. It specifies CASSRGERNEQFF.